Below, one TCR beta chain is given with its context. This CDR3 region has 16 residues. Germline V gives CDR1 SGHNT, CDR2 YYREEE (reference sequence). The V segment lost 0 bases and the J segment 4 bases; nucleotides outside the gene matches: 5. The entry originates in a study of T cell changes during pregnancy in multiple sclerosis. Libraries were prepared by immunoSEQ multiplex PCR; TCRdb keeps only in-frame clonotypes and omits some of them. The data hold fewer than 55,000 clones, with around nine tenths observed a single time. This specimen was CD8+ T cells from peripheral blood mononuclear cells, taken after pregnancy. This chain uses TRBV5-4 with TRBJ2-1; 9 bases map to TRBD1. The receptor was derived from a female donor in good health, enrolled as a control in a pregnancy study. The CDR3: CASSLVRDRVYNEQFF. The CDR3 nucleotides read TGTGCCAGCAGCTTGGTCCGGGACAGGGTGTACAATGAGCAGTTCTTC. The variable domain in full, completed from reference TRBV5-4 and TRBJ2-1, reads ETGVTQSPTHLIKTRGQQVTLRCSSQSGHNTVSWYQQALGQGPQFIFQYYREEENGRGNFPPRFSGLQFPNYSSELNVNALELDDSALYLCASSLVRDRVYNEQFFGPGTRLTVL.